A single sample gave rise to the 6 T cell receptor beta chains below, sequenced in a study of metastatic and nonmetastatic thyroid tumors. No treatment of any kind had been given to any patient before thyroid surgery. TCRdb used MiXCR to call clones anew from the PCR reads. Here the sample spans about 70,000 clones, roughly 18% being singletons. Sequenced material: blood. Receptors originate from a female donor with papillary thyroid cancer or a benign thyroid nodule (not recorded which). Some clones in this sample may be carry-over from other donors' samples.

This clone was observed at least ten times. The chain combines TRBV10-1 with TRBJ2-7; TRBD2 aligns across 9 bases. Germline CDR1 and CDR2: WNHNN and SYGVQD (reference sequence). The V and J ends lost 1 base and 4 bases, in that order; junction bases with no gene match: 5. The CDR3 is made up of 15 amino acids. In DNA form, the CDR3 reads TGCGCCAGCAGTGAGTTAGCGGGAGTGTCTTACGAGCAGTACTTC. Translating gives CASSELAGVSYEQYF.

The rearrangement joins TRBV20-1 to TRBJ1-2, with 8 bases matching TRBD1. CDR1 is DFQATT, CDR2 SNEGSKA, per germline (reference sequence). J was trimmed by 2 bases and V by 2 bases; bases with no gene match: 13. The CDR3 loop spans 17 amino acids. CDR3 sequence reads: CSARTTGGNFRNYGYTF. DNA for the CDR3: TGCAGTGCTAGAACCACAGGGGGGAACTTTAGGAACTATGGCTACACCTTC.

At least ten counts were recorded for this clone. One end of the junction varies from germline; a read error may be responsible. The J gene is TRBJ2-2, the V gene TRBV7-7; D is perhaps TRBD2 (5 bases). The germline V gene has CDR1 SSHAT and CDR2 FNYEAQ (reference sequence). The CDR3 runs to 16 residues. DNA for the CDR3: TGTGCTAGCAGCCTCGGGGTCGATGTTGGGACCGGGGAGCTGTTTTTT. Translation gives CASSLGVDVGTGELFF.

The rearrangement uses TRBV6-2 or TRBV6-3 and TRBJ2-1, with 8 bases identical to TRBD1. Germline CDR1 and CDR2: MNHEY and SVGEGT. The V segment lost 2 bases and the J segment 3 bases; nucleotides outside the gene matches: 6. The CDR3 has 16 residues. The CDR3 loop reads CASSYPGGEDYNEQFF. The CDR3 nucleotides are TGTGCCAGCAGTTACCCAGGGGGCGAGGACTACAATGAGCAGTTCTTC.

In its sample, this clone was seen many times. The chain recombines TRBV4-1 with TRBJ2-7; 11 nucleotides line up with TRBD2. The germline V gene encodes CDR1 MGHRA and CDR2 YSYEKL. V shed 1 base and J 1 base; nucleotides not matched to a gene: 3. The CDR3 contains 16 residues. The CDR3 protein is CASSQVRLAGSYEQYF. The CDR3, as DNA: TGCGCCAGCAGCCAAGTCCGACTAGCGGGGTCCTACGAGCAGTACTTC.

At least ten counts were recorded for this clone. V gene TRBV9 combines with J gene TRBJ1-4; D may be TRBD1 (5 bases). Germline CDR1 SGDLS, CDR2 YYNGEE. The CDR3 sequence is 14 residues long. V was shortened by 3 bases and J by 7 bases, with 13 bases between the two germline ends. CDR3 protein: CASSGGEGLEKLFF. The CDR3 nucleotides read TGTGCCAGCAGCGGGGGGGAGGGACTTGAAAAACTGTTTTTT.